This passage covers 10 T cell receptor beta chains from one sample sequenced in a study. TCRdb recomputed calls from the RT-PCR reads with MiXCR, one row per CDR3 protein. This table holds more than 550,000 distinct CDR3 sequences, over 12% found once. Input material: memory CD4+ T cells from blood. The receptors derive from a female donor in good health, serving as a healthy control.

The J gene is TRBJ2-7, the V gene TRBV7-9; 8 bases line up with TRBD1. The junction had 10 bases not matched to a gene; V was cut back by 5 bases and J by 7 bases. The CDR3 is made up of 14 amino acids. Germline loops: CDR1 SEHNR, CDR2 FQNEAQ (reference sequence). The CDR3 nucleotides read TGTGCCAGCAGCCGACAGGGGTCATTGGGGGAGCAGTACTTC. As protein: CASSRQGSLGEQYF.

V and J are TRBV9 and TRBJ2-7; 9 positions agree with TRBD1. CDR3 length equals 16 residues. Germline V CDR1 and CDR2: SGDLS, YYNGEE. Trimming cost V 4 bases and J 2 bases; bases outside gene matches: 10. CDR3 in amino acids: CASSTDPGQGAYEQYF. The CDR3 bases are TGTGCCAGCAGCACAGACCCGGGACAGGGAGCCTACGAGCAGTACTTC.

This clonotype was seen at least ten times. This sequence joins TRBV7-2 and TRBJ2-1, with 8 bases matching TRBD2. Looked up from germline, CDR1 is SGHTA and CDR2 is FQGNSA. The V segment lost 0 bases and the J segment 7 bases; nucleotides outside the gene matches: 8. CDR3 length equals 16 residues. CDR3 nucleotide sequence: TGTGCCAGCAGCTTAGCTACGGGACTAGGGTTAAATGAGCAGTTCTTC. Protein sequence: CASSLATGLGLNEQFF.

This clonotype was seen only a few times. The chain has TRBV27 and TRBJ2-7; 9 nucleotides align to TRBD2. Germline CDR1 reads MNHEY; CDR2 reads SMNVEV (reference sequence). The V segment lost 4 bases and the J segment 6 bases; nucleotides outside the gene matches: 10. This CDR3 contains 15 residues. The CDR3 DNA reads as TGTGCCAGCAGTTCCTTAGGGCTAGCGGGGAGCGAGCAGTACTTC. Protein sequence: CASSSLGLAGSEQYF.

At least ten counts were recorded for this clonotype. The V call is TRBV12-3 or TRBV12-4, the J call TRBJ1-5, with TRBD1 as a possible D gene (6 bases). Trimming shortened V by 5 bases and J by 0 bases, and 11 bases separated the two germline ends. This CDR3 contains 15 residues. The CDR3 protein is CASSMGHYSNQPQHF. The DNA for the CDR3 is TGTGCCAGCAGTATGGGACACTATAGCAATCAGCCCCAGCATTTT.

The table lists this clonotype with a few counts. V is TRBV20-1 and J is TRBJ2-2; 11 bases map to TRBD1. CDR3 length: 15 amino acids. V was clipped by 4 bases and J by 7 bases; unmatched bases: 8. CDR1 and CDR2 (germline): DFQATT, SNEGSKA (reference sequence). This CDR3 reads CSATRTGGFGGELFF. DNA for the CDR3: TGCAGTGCTACCCGGACAGGGGGCTTTGGCGGGGAGCTGTTTTTT.

The chain uses TRBV27 and TRBJ1-3; TRBD1 agrees at 8 bases. Germline trimming cut 5 bases from V and 4 bases from J; bases unmatched to any gene: 1. Germline V gives CDR1 MNHEY, CDR2 SMNVEV (reference sequence). This CDR3 is built from 13 residues. The CDR3 sequence is CASSRQGGNTIYF. CDR3 nucleotides: TGTGCCAGCAGTCGACAGGGGGGAAACACCATATATTTT.

Concerning this clonotype itself: The junction departs from the called germline gene at one end, perhaps through a read error. This chain uses TRBV11-3 with TRBJ2-4, with D tentatively TRBD1 (5 bases). Germline loops: CDR1 SGHNT, CDR2 YENEEA. The CDR3 has 12 amino acids. CDR3 DNA: TGTGTCAGCAGCTTAGAAGGGGACATTCAGTACTTC. This encodes CVSSLEGDIQYF.

This clonotype has a count of ten or more. In nucleotides, the CDR3 is TGTGCCAGCAGTTTAAGGGGACAGGGCGTCAACACTGAAGCTTTCTTT. Its translation is CASSLRGQGVNTEAFF. The chain links TRBV27 to TRBJ1-1, with 9 bases aligning to TRBD1. Trimming took 2 bases from V and 2 from J; bases not matched to a gene: 6. The CDR3 extends over 16 amino acids. CDR1 MNHEY and CDR2 SMNVEV come from the germline V gene (reference sequence).

The sample holds many counts of this clonotype. The CDR3 coding sequence is TGCAGTGCTGCTGGCGCGGCGGGACAGGGGGTAAGCAATCAGCCCCAGCATTTT. This gives the protein CSAAGAAGQGVSNQPQHF. This sequence joins TRBV20-1 and TRBJ1-5; TRBD1 aligns across 11 bases. Trimming removed 5 bases from V and 1 base from J; junction bases left unmatched: 13. The CDR3 runs to 18 residues. Germline CDR1 and CDR2: DFQATT and SNEGSKA (reference sequence).